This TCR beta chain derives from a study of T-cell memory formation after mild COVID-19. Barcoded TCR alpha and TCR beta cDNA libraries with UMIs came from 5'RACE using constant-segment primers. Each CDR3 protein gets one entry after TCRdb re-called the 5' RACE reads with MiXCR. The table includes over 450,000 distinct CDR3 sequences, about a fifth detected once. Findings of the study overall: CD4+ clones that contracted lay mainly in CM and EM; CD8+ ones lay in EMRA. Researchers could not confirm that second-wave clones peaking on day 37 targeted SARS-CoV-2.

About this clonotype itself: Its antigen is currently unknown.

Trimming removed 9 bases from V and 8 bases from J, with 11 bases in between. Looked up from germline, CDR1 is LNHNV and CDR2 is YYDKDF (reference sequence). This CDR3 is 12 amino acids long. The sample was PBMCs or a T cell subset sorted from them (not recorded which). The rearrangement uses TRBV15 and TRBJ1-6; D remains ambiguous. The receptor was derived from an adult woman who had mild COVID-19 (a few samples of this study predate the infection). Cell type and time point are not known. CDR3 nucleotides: TGTGCCACAAAGGACGGGGATTCACCCCTCCACTTT. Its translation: CATKDGDSPLHF.